This is a list of T cell receptor beta chains from one sample in a study of vaccination and CD4 T cells after COVID-19. TCRdb independently ran MiXCR on the PCR reads; one entry per CDR3 protein. The sample lists 9,500 to 15,000 distinct CDR3 sequences; about 48% were seen once. The antigens these receptors bind are not known. Material: CD4+ T cells from blood, cultured in vitro. These TCRs come from a human donor who had recovered from COVID-19. The CDR3 runs from the conserved cysteine through the conserved F or W. Each record gives: J gene, clone size, D gene, V gene, CDR3 protein, CDR3 DNA. A D gene is named only where the DNA matches it firmly. Clone size is given for some rows only: seen once, a few or many times, or a class if the clone is expanded.

j_call: TRBJ2-1; clone_size: -; d_call: -; v_call: TRBV19; cdr3_aa: CATKGSLRQFF; cdr3_nt: TGTGCCACCAAAGGGAGTCTCCGGCAGTTCTTC
j_call: TRBJ1-6; clone_size: -; d_call: TRBD1; v_call: TRBV6-2/TRBV6-3; cdr3_aa: CASSFIQGATGSPLHF; cdr3_nt: TGTGCCAGCAGTTTCATACAGGGGGCTACAGGATCACCCCTCCACTTT
j_call: TRBJ2-2; clone_size: once; d_call: -; v_call: TRBV27; cdr3_aa: CASSLWPAGELFF; cdr3_nt: TGTGCCAGCAGTTTATGGCCAGCCGGGGAGCTGTTTTTT
j_call: TRBJ2-5; clone_size: -; d_call: -; v_call: TRBV28; cdr3_aa: CASSFSRTLLETQYF; cdr3_nt: TGTGCCAGCAGTTTTAGTCGGACCCTCTTGGAGACCCAGTACTTC
j_call: TRBJ1-4; clone_size: -; d_call: TRBD1; v_call: TRBV11-3; cdr3_aa: CASSQTGENWEKLFF; cdr3_nt: TGTGCCAGCAGCCAAACAGGGGAAAATTGGGAAAAACTGTTTTTT
j_call: TRBJ1-5; clone_size: -; d_call: -; v_call: TRBV5-1; cdr3_aa: CASSPGEGTQPQHF; cdr3_nt: TGCGCCAGCAGCCCCGGGGAGGGGACTCAGCCCCAGCATTTT
j_call: TRBJ2-3; clone_size: -; d_call: -; v_call: TRBV4-1; cdr3_aa: CASSQDPSTDTQYF; cdr3_nt: TGCGCCAGCAGCCAAGATCCTAGCACAGATACGCAGTATTTT
j_call: TRBJ2-5; clone_size: -; d_call: -; v_call: TRBV12-5; cdr3_aa: CASGLGPRETQYF; cdr3_nt: TGTGCTAGTGGTTTGGGTCCCCGGGAGACCCAGTACTTC
j_call: TRBJ2-7; clone_size: -; d_call: -; v_call: TRBV11-2; cdr3_aa: CASSFPRGEQYF; cdr3_nt: TGTGCCAGCAGCTTCCCTCGGGGGGAGCAGTACTTC
j_call: TRBJ1-1; clone_size: few; d_call: -; v_call: TRBV6-1; cdr3_aa: CASSVSPNTEAFF; cdr3_nt: TGTGCCAGCAGTGTGTCGCCGAACACTGAAGCTTTCTTT
j_call: TRBJ1-2; clone_size: -; d_call: TRBD1; v_call: TRBV19; cdr3_aa: CASTSSDRGNIRLGYTF; cdr3_nt: TGTGCCAGTACCTCCTCGGACAGGGGTAACATCAGGCTTGGCTACACCTTC
j_call: TRBJ2-3; clone_size: -; d_call: -; v_call: TRBV27; cdr3_aa: CASSSGLYNSIGTQYF; cdr3_nt: TGTGCCAGCAGTTCAGGACTTTACAACAGCATTGGTACGCAGTATTTT
j_call: TRBJ2-1; clone_size: -; d_call: -; v_call: TRBV7-3; cdr3_aa: CASSLRGTYNEQFF; cdr3_nt: TGTGCCAGCAGCTTAAGAGGCACTTACAATGAGCAGTTCTTC
j_call: TRBJ1-1; clone_size: -; d_call: -; v_call: TRBV7-2; cdr3_aa: CASSLAVGLFQGAFF; cdr3_nt: TGTGCCAGCAGCTTAGCGGTGGGACTATTCCAGGGAGCTTTCTTT
j_call: TRBJ2-1; clone_size: -; d_call: TRBD1; v_call: TRBV6-1; cdr3_aa: CASSRGQGISEQFF; cdr3_nt: TGTGCCAGCAGCCGCGGACAGGGGATCAGTGAGCAGTTCTTC
j_call: TRBJ1-1; clone_size: -; d_call: -; v_call: TRBV6-2/TRBV6-3; cdr3_aa: CASNPDPHMNTEAFF; cdr3_nt: TGTGCCAGCAACCCCGACCCTCACATGAACACTGAAGCTTTCTTT
j_call: TRBJ2-2; clone_size: few; d_call: -; v_call: TRBV20-1; cdr3_aa: CSARDRGANTGELFF; cdr3_nt: TGCAGTGCTAGAGATCGGGGGGCAAACACCGGGGAGCTGTTTTTT